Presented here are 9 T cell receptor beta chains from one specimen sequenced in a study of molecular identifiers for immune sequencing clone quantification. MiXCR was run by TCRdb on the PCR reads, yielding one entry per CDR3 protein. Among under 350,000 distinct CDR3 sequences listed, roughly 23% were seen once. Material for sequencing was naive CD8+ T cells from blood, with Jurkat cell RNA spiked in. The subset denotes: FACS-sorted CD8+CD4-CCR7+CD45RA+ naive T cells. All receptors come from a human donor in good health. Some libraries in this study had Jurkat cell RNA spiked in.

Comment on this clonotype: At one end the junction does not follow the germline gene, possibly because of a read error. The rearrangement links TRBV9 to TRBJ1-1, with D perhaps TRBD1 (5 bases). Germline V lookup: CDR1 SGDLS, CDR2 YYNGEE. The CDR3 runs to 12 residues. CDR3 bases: TGTGCCAGCAGCGAAACGGACACTGAAGTTTTCTTT. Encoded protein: CASSETDTEVFF.

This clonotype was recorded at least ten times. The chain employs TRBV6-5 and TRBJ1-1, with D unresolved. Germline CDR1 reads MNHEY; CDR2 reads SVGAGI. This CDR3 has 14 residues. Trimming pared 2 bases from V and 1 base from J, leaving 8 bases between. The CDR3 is CASSYQVRNTEAFF. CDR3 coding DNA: TGTGCCAGCAGTTACCAGGTTAGGAACACTGAAGCTTTCTTT.

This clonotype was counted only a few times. CDR3 sequence reads: CASSLEIADSYEQYF. In DNA, the CDR3 is TGTGCCAGCAGCTTGGAAATAGCAGACTCCTACGAGCAGTACTTC. The gene calls are TRBV5-4 and TRBJ2-7; D not resolved. V was pared by 0 bases and J by 0 bases, with 10 bases between. CDR1 is SGHNT, CDR2 YYREEE, per germline (reference sequence). This CDR3 is 15 amino acids long.

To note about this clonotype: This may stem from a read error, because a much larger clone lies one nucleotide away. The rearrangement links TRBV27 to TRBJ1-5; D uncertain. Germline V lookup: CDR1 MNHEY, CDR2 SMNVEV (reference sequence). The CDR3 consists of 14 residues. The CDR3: CASSFLGSNQTQHF. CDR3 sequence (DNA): TGTGCCAGCAGTTTCCTGGGTAGCAATCAGACCCAGCATTTT.

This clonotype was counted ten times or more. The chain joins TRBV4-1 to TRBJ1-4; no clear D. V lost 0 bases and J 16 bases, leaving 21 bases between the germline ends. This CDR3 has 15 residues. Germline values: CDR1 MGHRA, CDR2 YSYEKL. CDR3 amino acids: CASSQDWRSQDSKFF. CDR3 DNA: TGCGCCAGCAGCCAAGATTGGCGTAGTCAGGACTCTAAGTTTTTT.

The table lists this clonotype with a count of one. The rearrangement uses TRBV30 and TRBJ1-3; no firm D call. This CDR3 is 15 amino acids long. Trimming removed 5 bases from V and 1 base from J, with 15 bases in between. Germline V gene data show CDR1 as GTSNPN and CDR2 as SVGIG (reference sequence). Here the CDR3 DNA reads TGTGCCTGGGCCCTGGGTGTCGGGTCTGGAAACACCATATATTTT. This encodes CAWALGVGSGNTIYF. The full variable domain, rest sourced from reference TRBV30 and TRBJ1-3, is SQTIHQWPATLVQPVGSPLSLECTVEGTSNPNLYWYRQAAGRGLQLLFYSVGIGQISSEVPQNLSASRPQDRQFILSSKKLLLSDSGFYLCAWALGVGSGNTIYFGEGSWLTVV.

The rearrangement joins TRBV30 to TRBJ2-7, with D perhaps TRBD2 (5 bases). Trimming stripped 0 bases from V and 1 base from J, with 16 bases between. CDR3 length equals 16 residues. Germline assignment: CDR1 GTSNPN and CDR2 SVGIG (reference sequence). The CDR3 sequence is CAWSVPPRTGSYEQYF. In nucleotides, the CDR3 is TGTGCCTGGAGTGTACCCCCCCGGACTGGATCCTACGAGCAGTACTTC. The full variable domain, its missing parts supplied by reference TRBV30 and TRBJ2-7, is SQTIHQWPATLVQPVGSPLSLECTVEGTSNPNLYWYRQAAGRGLQLLFYSVGIGQISSEVPQNLSASRPQDRQFILSSKKLLLSDSGFYLCAWSVPPRTGSYEQYFGPGTRLTVT.

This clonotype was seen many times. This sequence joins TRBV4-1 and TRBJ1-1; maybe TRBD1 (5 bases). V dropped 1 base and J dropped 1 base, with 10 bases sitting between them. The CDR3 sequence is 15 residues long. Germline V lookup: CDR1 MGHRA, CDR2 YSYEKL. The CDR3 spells CASSQVQGRNTEAFF. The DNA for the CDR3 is TGCGCCAGCAGCCAAGTTCAGGGAAGGAACACTGAAGCTTTCTTT.

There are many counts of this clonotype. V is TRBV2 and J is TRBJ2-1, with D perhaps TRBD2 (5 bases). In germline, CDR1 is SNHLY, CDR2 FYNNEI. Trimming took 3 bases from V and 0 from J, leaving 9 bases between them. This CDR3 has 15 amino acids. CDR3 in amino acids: CASSESLASYNEQFF. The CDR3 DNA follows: TGTGCCAGCAGTGAGAGCCTAGCCTCCTACAATGAGCAGTTCTTC. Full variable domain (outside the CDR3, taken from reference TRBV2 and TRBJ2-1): EPEVTQTPSHQVTQMGQEVILRCVPISNHLYFYWYRQILGQKVEFLVSFYNNEISEKSEIFDDQFSVERPDGSNFTLKIRSTKLEDSAMYFCASSESLASYNEQFFGPGTRLTVL.